This T cell receptor beta chain was sequenced in a study of shared clonotypes between healthy human individuals. Study-level points and caveats: Of the naive CD4 clonotypes, approximately 5% were shared across a handful of donors.

Each replicate PCR on the sorted subsets used 200 to 250 ng DNA (around 30,000 T cell genomes). The method was immunoSEQ multiplex PCR; TCRdb's version includes in-frame clones alone and lacks a portion of them. The sample consists of hundreds of thousands of clones, under 80% of them appearing once. The CDR3 spans 13 residues. V lost 5 bases and J 11 bases, leaving 19 bases between the germline ends. Germline CDR1 is SGHNT and CDR2 is YYREEE (reference sequence). As to this clone: The antigen is unknown.

This clonotype was sampled from a woman between 25 and 40 years old in good health. The specimen sequenced was memory CD4+ T cells sorted from blood. Subset noted: CD45RA-negative fraction. J is TRBJ2-5 and V is TRBV5-4, with a tentative D call TRBD2 (7 bases). The CDR3 region has the DNA TGTGCCAGCAGATCCCGCGGGGGCTCCGAACAGTACTTC. Amino acids: CASRSRGGSEQYF.